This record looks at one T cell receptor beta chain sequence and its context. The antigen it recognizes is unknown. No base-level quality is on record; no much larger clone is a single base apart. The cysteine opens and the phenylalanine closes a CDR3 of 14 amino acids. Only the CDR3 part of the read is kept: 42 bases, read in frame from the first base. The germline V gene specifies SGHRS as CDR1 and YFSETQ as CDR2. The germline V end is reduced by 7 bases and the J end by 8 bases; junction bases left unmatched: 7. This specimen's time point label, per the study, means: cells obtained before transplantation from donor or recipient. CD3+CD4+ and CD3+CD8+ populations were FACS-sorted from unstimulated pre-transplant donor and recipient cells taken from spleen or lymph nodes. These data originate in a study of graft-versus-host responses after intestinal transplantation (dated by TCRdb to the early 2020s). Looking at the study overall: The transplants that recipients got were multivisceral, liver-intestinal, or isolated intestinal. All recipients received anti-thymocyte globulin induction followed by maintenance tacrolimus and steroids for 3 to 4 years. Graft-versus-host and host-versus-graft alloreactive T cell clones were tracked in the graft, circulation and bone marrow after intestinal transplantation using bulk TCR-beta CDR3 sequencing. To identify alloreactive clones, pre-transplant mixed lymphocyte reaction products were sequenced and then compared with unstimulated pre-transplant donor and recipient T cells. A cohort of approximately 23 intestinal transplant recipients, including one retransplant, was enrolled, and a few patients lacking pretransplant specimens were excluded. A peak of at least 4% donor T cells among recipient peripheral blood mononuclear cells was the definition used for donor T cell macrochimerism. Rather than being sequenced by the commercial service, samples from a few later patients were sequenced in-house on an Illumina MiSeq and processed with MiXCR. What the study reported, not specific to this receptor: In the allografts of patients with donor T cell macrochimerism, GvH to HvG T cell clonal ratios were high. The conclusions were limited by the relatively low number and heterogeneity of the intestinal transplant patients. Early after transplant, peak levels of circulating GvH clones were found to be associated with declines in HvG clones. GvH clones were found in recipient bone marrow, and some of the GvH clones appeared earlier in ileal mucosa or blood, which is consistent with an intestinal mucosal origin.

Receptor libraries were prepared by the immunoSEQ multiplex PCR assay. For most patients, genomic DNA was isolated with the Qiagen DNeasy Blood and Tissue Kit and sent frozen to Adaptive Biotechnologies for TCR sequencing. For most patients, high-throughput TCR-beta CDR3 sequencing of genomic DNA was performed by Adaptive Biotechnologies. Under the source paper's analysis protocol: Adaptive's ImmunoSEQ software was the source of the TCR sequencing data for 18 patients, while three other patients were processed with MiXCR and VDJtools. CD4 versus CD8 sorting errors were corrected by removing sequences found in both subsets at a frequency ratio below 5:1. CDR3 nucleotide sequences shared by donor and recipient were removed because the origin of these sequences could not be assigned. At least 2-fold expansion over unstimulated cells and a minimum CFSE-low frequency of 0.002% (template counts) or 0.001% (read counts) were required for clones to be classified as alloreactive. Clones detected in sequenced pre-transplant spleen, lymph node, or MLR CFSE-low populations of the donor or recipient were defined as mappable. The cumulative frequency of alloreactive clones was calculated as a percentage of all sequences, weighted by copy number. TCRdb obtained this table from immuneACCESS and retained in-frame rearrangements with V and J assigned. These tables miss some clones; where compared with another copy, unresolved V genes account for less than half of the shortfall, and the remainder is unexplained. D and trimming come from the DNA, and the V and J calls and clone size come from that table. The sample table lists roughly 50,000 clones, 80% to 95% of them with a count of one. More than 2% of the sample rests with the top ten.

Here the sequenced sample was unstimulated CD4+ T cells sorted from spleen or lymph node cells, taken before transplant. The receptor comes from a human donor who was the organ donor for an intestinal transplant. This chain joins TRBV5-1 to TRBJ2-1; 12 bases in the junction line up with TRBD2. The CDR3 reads CASGVTSGSYEQFF. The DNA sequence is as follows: TGCGCCAGCGGGGTGACTAGCGGGAGCTATGAGCAGTTCTTC.